A single sample is the source of the 2 T cell receptor beta chains below, sequenced in a study of type 1 regulatory T cells. Findings and limits, study-wide: Compared with non-type 1 regulatory T cells, type 1 regulatory T cells showed a more restricted TCR repertoire.

Using its own MiXCR run on the reads, TCRdb lists one record per CDR3 protein. This table has fewer than 7,000 distinct CDR3 sequences, about 33% appearing once. The antigens of these receptors remain unknown. The sequenced sample was cultured type 1 regulatory T (Tr1) cells, either the whole culture or a sorted fraction (not recorded which). Receptor source: a human donor in good health.

The rearrangement links TRBV6-1 to TRBJ1-5; D may be TRBD1 (5 bases). CDR3 length: 15 residues. Trimming stripped 6 bases from V and 4 bases from J, with 16 bases between. CDR1 is MNHNS, CDR2 SASEGT, per germline. This CDR3 is CASRGRRILNQPQHF. The CDR3 bases are TGTGCCAGCAGGGGACGGAGGATATTAAATCAGCCCCAGCATTTT.

The chain couples TRBV27 to TRBJ2-7; 12 bases are shared with TRBD2. CDR1 and CDR2 (germline): MNHEY, SMNVEV (reference sequence). Trimming took 3 bases from V and 4 from J; bases not matched to a gene: 7. The CDR3 sequence is 16 residues long. This chain's CDR3 is CASSFRKLAGGYEQYF. In nucleotides, the CDR3 is TGTGCCAGCAGTTTCCGAAAACTAGCGGGAGGATACGAGCAGTACTTC.